These 23 T cell receptor beta chains share one sample of origin, sequenced in a study of lymphopenia after photon versus proton radiotherapy. Produced via immunoSEQ multiplex PCR; TCRdb's table is partial and in-frame only. The data hold 37,000 or so clones, with 86% observed a single time. The specimen was peripheral blood, collected from a patient treated with proton-based radiotherapy. The receptors were gathered from an older woman with pancreatic cancer. Some clones in this sample may be carry-over from other donors' samples.

This chain uses TRBV28 with TRBJ1-1, with D unresolved. With 4 bases removed from V and 0 bases from J, the gap between germline ends came to 12 bases. This CDR3 has 15 residues. In germline, CDR1 is MDHEN, CDR2 SYDVKM. The CDR3 DNA sequence: TGTGCCAGCAGTTCAAATGGGAACATGAACACTGAAGCTTTCTTT. It specifies CASSSNGNMNTEAFF.

The V gene is TRBV7-3, the J gene TRBJ2-1; tentatively, D is TRBD2 (5 bases). From germline, CDR1 is SGHTA and CDR2 FQGTGA. This CDR3 has 15 residues. V was cut by 2 bases and J by 7 bases, with 15 bases left in between. Here the CDR3 DNA reads TGTGCCAGCAGCTTAGTGGGAGACGGATGGAATGAGCAGTTCTTC. Its translation: CASSLVGDGWNEQFF. The whole variable domain, remainder taken from reference TRBV7-3 and TRBJ2-1, is GAGVSQTPSNKVTEKGKYVELRCDPISGHTALYWYRQSLGQGPEFLIYFQGTGAADDSGLPNDRFFAVRPEGSVSTLKIQRTERGDSAVYLCASSLVGDGWNEQFFGPGTRLTVL.

The chain links TRBV30 to TRBJ1-5, with D tentatively TRBD1 (5 bases). CDR1 and CDR2 from the germline V gene are GTSNPN and SVGIG (reference sequence). The CDR3 loop spans 12 amino acids. The V and J ends lost 5 bases and 7 bases respectively, with 12 bases between them. CDR3 in amino acids: CAWGRGYQPQHF. CDR3 coding DNA: TGTGCCTGGGGAAGGGGTTACCAGCCCCAGCATTTT.

The chain couples TRBV6-6 to TRBJ1-5; 7 bases align to TRBD1. This CDR3 spans 14 amino acids. J was trimmed by 8 bases and V by 6 bases; bases with no gene match: 10. The germline V gene has CDR1 MNHNY and CDR2 SVGAGI (reference sequence). This CDR3 reads CASRRADRDEPQHF. In DNA, the CDR3 is TGTGCCAGCAGGCGGGCAGACAGGGATGAGCCCCAGCATTTT.

This chain links TRBV2 with TRBJ1-3, with D unclear. This CDR3 spans 12 amino acids. The V end was cut by 8 bases, the J end by 4 bases, with 9 bases between. Germline CDR1 is SNHLY and CDR2 is FYNNEI. CDR3 sequence: CASQATGNTIYF. The CDR3 DNA reads as TGTGCCAGCCAGGCTACGGGAAACACCATATATTTT.

This clone was observed once. The rearrangement joins TRBV7-9 to TRBJ1-4, with TRBD1 matching 7 bases. Trimming took 5 bases from V and 5 from J; bases not matched to a gene: 11. The CDR3 runs 16 residues. Germline V gene data show CDR1 as SEHNR and CDR2 as FQNEAQ (reference sequence). CDR3 nucleotides: TGTGCCAGCAGCCAACCCTACAGGGGAGTCAATGAAAAACTGTTTTTT. Translating it yields CASSQPYRGVNEKLFF.

This clone was seen once. This chain links TRBV30 with TRBJ1-5, with unresolved D. Trimming took off 1 base at V and 0 bases at J, with 7 bases between the two ends. Germline CDR1 and CDR2: GTSNPN and SVGIG (reference sequence). The CDR3 spans 14 residues. In nucleotides, the CDR3 is TGTGCCTGGAGTGGGGGATTTAGCAATCAGCCCCAGCATTTT. It translates to CAWSGGFSNQPQHF. The full variable domain, in which reference TRBV30 and TRBJ1-5 provide the parts outside the CDR3, is SQTIHQWPATLVQPVGSPLSLECTVEGTSNPNLYWYRQAAGRGLQLLFYSVGIGQISSEVPQNLSASRPQDRQFILSSKKLLLSDSGFYLCAWSGGFSNQPQHFGDGTRLSIL.

The V and J genes are TRBV5-4 and TRBJ1-2, with 8 positions matching TRBD1. Per the germline V gene, CDR1 is SGHNT and CDR2 is YYREEE (reference sequence). CDR3 length: 15 amino acids. With 4 bases clipped from V and 7 bases from J, the junction kept 12 bases outside the gene matches. The CDR3 DNA follows: TGTGCCAGCAGCCTCCGACTAACAGGGGGTAGTGGCTACACCTTC. As protein: CASSLRLTGGSGYTF.

The V gene is TRBV28, the J gene TRBJ1-2, with a weak D call TRBD1 (5 bases). This CDR3 region has 13 residues. The germline V gene encodes CDR1 MDHEN and CDR2 SYDVKM. Trimming took 3 bases from V and 8 from J, leaving 13 bases between them. The CDR3 here is CASSLGQGRGYTF. The DNA for the CDR3 is TGTGCCAGCAGTTTGGGGCAGGGACGCGGCTACACCTTC.

The chain employs TRBV7-9 and TRBJ2-5, with TRBD2 as a possible D gene (5 bases). The V end lost 2 bases, the J end lost 3 bases, and 16 bases lay between the germline ends. The CDR3 totals 16 residues. CDR1 and CDR2 from the germline V gene are SEHNR and FQNEAQ (reference sequence). The CDR3 loop is CASSLIRTEEEETQYF. In DNA form, the CDR3 reads TGTGCCAGCAGCTTAATTAGGACGGAGGAGGAAGAGACCCAGTACTTC.

The chain is built from TRBV28 and TRBJ2-1, with D possibly matching TRBD1 (6 bases). The CDR3 length is 16 residues. V shed 4 bases and J shed 0 bases, with 13 bases lying between them. CDR1 and CDR2 from the germline V gene are MDHEN and SYDVKM. The CDR3 DNA reads as TGTGCCAGCAGTTCTTCAGGGGTTAGCTCCTACAATGAGCAGTTCTTC. It encodes CASSSSGVSSYNEQFF.

V gene TRBV5-1 combines with J gene TRBJ1-1; perhaps TRBD1 as D (5 bases). The germline gives CDR1 SGHRS, CDR2 YFSETQ. Trimming left V 1 base short and J 2 bases short, with 12 bases between. This CDR3 has 15 amino acids. CDR3 loop: CASSLKLTGNTEAFF. CDR3 in DNA: TGCGCCAGCAGCTTGAAATTAACAGGCAACACTGAAGCTTTCTTT.

The chain links TRBV9 to TRBJ2-1; 11 nucleotides align to TRBD2. Germline CDR1 and CDR2: SGDLS and YYNGEE. V lost 6 bases and J lost 0; bases outside the gene matches: 8. CDR3 length: 17 amino acids. The CDR3: CASTLGLAVHSYNEQFF. The DNA of the CDR3 is TGTGCCAGCACCCTGGGACTAGCGGTCCACTCCTACAATGAGCAGTTCTTC. The full variable domain, completed using reference TRBV9 and TRBJ2-1, is DSGVTQTPKHLITATGQRVTLRCSPRSGDLSVYWYQQSLDQGLQFLIQYYNGEERAKGNILERFSAQQFPDLHSELNLSSLELGDSALYFCASTLGLAVHSYNEQFFGPGTRLTVL.

The CDR3 DNA is TGTGCCAGCACCGCGGGGGAAGGTCAGCCCCAGCATTTT. It codes for CASTAGEGQPQHF. V usage is TRBV6-6 and J usage is TRBJ1-5; possibly TRBD1 for D (5 bases). Trimming removed 7 bases at V and 6 bases at J, with 13 bases between. This CDR3 is built from 13 residues. CDR1 is MNHNY, CDR2 SVGAGI, per germline (reference sequence).

This clone was picked up a small number of times. This CDR3 is also generated by other DNA sequences in the sample. The CDR3 DNA is TGTGCCACCAGCAGAGTGGGGGGCTCTGGAAACACCATATATTTT. Translated: CATSRVGGSGNTIYF. V and J are TRBV15 and TRBJ1-3; weak D call: TRBD1 (5 bases). CDR1 and CDR2 from the germline V gene are LNHNV and YYDKDF (reference sequence). V lost 1 base and J lost 0, with 7 bases in between. The CDR3 is made up of 15 amino acids. The variable domain in full, completed from reference TRBV15 and TRBJ1-3, reads DAMVIQNPRYQVTQFGKPVTLSCSQTLNHNVMYWYQQKSSQAPKLLFHYYDKDFNNEADTPDNFQSRRPNTSFCFLDIRSPGLGDTAMYLCATSRVGGSGNTIYFGEGSWLTVV.

This clone was counted once. J is TRBJ2-1 and V is TRBV19; TRBD2 matches at 12 bases. The V and J ends lost 6 bases and 0 bases, in that order; junction bases with no gene match: 12. This CDR3 has 19 amino acids. Germline CDR1 LNHDA, CDR2 SQIVND (reference sequence). CDR3 nucleotides: TGTGCCAGTAGGGGTCTAGCGGGAGGGCCTAATAGCTCCTACAATGAGCAGTTCTTC. Protein sequence: CASRGLAGGPNSSYNEQFF.

This clone was recorded a few times. The V call is TRBV10-3, the J call TRBJ1-6; maybe TRBD1 (5 bases). V gave up 5 bases and J gave up 7 bases, with 9 bases separating them. Per germline, CDR1 ENHRY and CDR2 SYGVKD. The CDR3 has 13 residues. The CDR3 nucleotides are TGTGCCATCAGTAGGGGCCAAAATTCACCCCTCCACTTT. Amino acids: CAISRGQNSPLHF.

The chain joins TRBV7-8 to TRBJ1-3; D is uncertain. V was trimmed by 5 bases and J by 1 base, leaving 3 bases between them. The CDR3 is 12 residues long. Germline-derived CDR1 and CDR2 are SGHVS and FQNEAQ. This CDR3 is CASSQSGNTIYF. In nucleotides, the CDR3 is TGTGCCAGCAGCCAATCTGGAAACACCATATATTTT. Using reference TRBV7-8 and TRBJ1-3 for the parts outside the CDR3, the full variable domain is GAGVSQSPRYKVAKRGQDVALRCDPISGHVSLFWYQQALGQGPEFLTYFQNEAQLDKSGLPSDRFFAERPEGSVSTLKIQRTQQEDSAVYLCASSQSGNTIYFGEGSWLTVV.

The chain couples TRBV30 to TRBJ2-1; 12 bases agree with TRBD2. CDR1 GTSNPN and CDR2 SVGIG come from the germline V gene (reference sequence). Unmatched junction bases numbered 11, after V lost 2 bases and J lost 0 bases. The CDR3 runs 19 residues. The CDR3 DNA reads TGTGCCTGGAGTAGCGAACTAGCGGGAGGCTCGAGCTCCTACAATGAGCAGTTCTTC. It encodes CAWSSELAGGSSSYNEQFF.

This clone was found once. V is TRBV27 and J is TRBJ1-5; D is unresolved. V gave up 6 bases and J gave up 6 bases, with 9 bases separating them. CDR1 MNHEY and CDR2 SMNVEV come from the germline V gene (reference sequence). The CDR3 runs to 12 residues. CDR3 amino acids: CASSKGGQPQHF. CDR3 coding DNA: TGTGCCAGCAGCAAAGGTGGTCAGCCCCAGCATTTT.

V is TRBV19 and J is TRBJ2-1, with TRBD1 identical over 10 bases. The CDR3 sequence is 16 residues long. V lost 1 base and J lost 4; bases outside the gene matches: 4. Germline CDR1 is LNHDA and CDR2 is SQIVND (reference sequence). CDR3 in amino acids: CASSIVMGQGYNEQFF. The CDR3 DNA sequence: TGTGCCAGTAGTATAGTTATGGGACAGGGGTACAATGAGCAGTTCTTC.

The chain employs TRBV19 and TRBJ1-1; 7 positions match TRBD1. V shed 7 bases, J shed 0 bases, and the junction held 14 bases outside the gene matches. Germline values: CDR1 LNHDA, CDR2 SQIVND (reference sequence). This CDR3 region has 17 residues. The CDR3 reads CASMALDRADMNTEAFF. CDR3 nucleotides: TGTGCCAGTATGGCCCTAGACAGGGCTGATATGAACACTGAAGCTTTCTTT. Drawing the rest from reference TRBV19 and TRBJ1-1, the complete variable domain is DGGITQSPKYLFRKEGQNVTLSCEQNLNHDAMYWYRQDPGQGLRLIYYSQIVNDFQKGDIAEGYSVSREKKESFPLTVTSAQKNPTAFYLCASMALDRADMNTEAFFGQGTRLTVV.

This clone was detected only a few times. The chain carries TRBV2 and TRBJ2-1, with D hard to call. Trimming took off 3 bases at V and 0 bases at J, with 3 bases between the two ends. The CDR3 contains 13 residues. The germline V gene has CDR1 SNHLY and CDR2 FYNNEI. CDR3 DNA: TGTGCCAGCAGTGACAACTCCTACAATGAGCAGTTCTTC. Encoded protein: CASSDNSYNEQFF. Full variable domain (remainder filled in from reference TRBV2 and TRBJ2-1): EPEVTQTPSHQVTQMGQEVILRCVPISNHLYFYWYRQILGQKVEFLVSFYNNEISEKSEIFDDQFSVERPDGSNFTLKIRSTKLEDSAMYFCASSDNSYNEQFFGPGTRLTVL.